The clone carrying this T cell receptor (beta chain) showed up just once. Its antigen is not identified. Method: immunoSEQ multiplex PCR; TCRdb's copy keeps in-frame clones and lacks some. The repertoire holds approximately 40,000 clones, with 79% as singletons. The sample originates from a study of high-grade serous ovarian cancer treatment subgroups. Study context: On average, 14,192 reads and 7,494 unique TCR beta rearrangements were obtained per sample.

V was pared by 1 base and J by 9 bases, with 8 bases between. Germline V gives CDR1 MNHNS, CDR2 SASEGT. This CDR3 spans 12 amino acids. Tumor samples were obtained before definitive surgery or chemotherapy. Study-wide points: Tumors within one patient showed repertoire similarity of 0.11 to 0.79.

The sample was tumor tissue. The gene calls are TRBV6-1 and TRBJ2-3; D may match TRBD1 or TRBD2 (5 bases each). This clonotype was sampled from a human donor with high-grade serous ovarian cancer. The CDR3 loop is CASSEEGRTQYF. The CDR3 DNA follows: TGTGCCAGCAGTGAAGAGGGACGAACGCAGTATTTT.